This T cell receptor beta chain is from a study of blood T cell repertoires in COVID-19. On the study more broadly: There were acute and convalescent COVID-19 samples, and they came from the United States, Italy and Spain. T cells, B-cell-depleted T cells, or PBMCs supplied cDNA or gDNA.

This clone has just a few counts. The CDR3 contains 14 residues. The V and J ends lost 6 bases and 8 bases, in that order; junction bases with no gene match: 7. The germline CDR1 and CDR2 sequences are WSHSY and SAAADI. Seattle enrolled patients during active infection and tracked them longitudinally. Authors' methods: Reference gene primer amplification yielded estimated nucleated cell counts. Some clones are missing from TCRdb's copy, which holds only in-frame ones; the method was immunoSEQ multiplex PCR. The V and J calls and clone size come from that table; D and trimming were worked out from the DNA. The sample contains 350,000 to 450,000 clones, less than 90% of which appear only once.

The sequenced material came from peripheral blood. This TCR was recovered from a woman aged 60-75 years with COVID-19, enrolled during active disease. V usage is TRBV10-2 and J usage is TRBJ2-1; 10 nucleotides match TRBD2. The CDR3 DNA sequence: TGCGCCAGCAGGAAAGCGGGGGGGCCACATGAGCAGTTCTTC. It is translated as CASRKAGGPHEQFF.